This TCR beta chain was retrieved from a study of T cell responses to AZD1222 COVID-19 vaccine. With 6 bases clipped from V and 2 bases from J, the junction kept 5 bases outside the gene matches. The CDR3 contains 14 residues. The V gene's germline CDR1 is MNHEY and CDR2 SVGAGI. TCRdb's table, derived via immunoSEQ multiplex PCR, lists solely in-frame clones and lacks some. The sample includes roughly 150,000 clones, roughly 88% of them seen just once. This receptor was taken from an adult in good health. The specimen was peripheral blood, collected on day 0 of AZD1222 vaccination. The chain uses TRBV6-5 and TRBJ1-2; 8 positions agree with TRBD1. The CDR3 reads CASRAGGANYGYTF. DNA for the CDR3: TGTGCCAGCAGGGCAGGGGGCGCCAACTATGGCTACACCTTC.